These T cell receptor beta chains were read from a single sample in a study of T-cell reconstitution after alpha-beta-depleted transplantation in children. TCRdb fed the PCR reads into MiXCR, producing one record per CDR3 protein. The repertoire consists of a few hundred thousand distinct CDR3 sequences, with about 17% occurring once and the leading ten covering over 3%. Sample: PBMCs from the stem cell graft donor, taken from the stem cell graft. The source is a human donor who donated a stem cell graft to a child with acute lymphoblastic leukemia. The CDR3 runs from the conserved cysteine through the conserved F or W. A D gene is named only where the DNA matches it firmly. A row's size may be missing; if present it is once, few, many or a size class.

len	v_gene	abundance	j_gene	d_gene	CDR3aa	CDR3nt
14	TRBV6-1	.	TRBJ2-7	.	CASSLLRASGEQYF	TGTGCCAGCAGTCTCCTCCGGGCGTCGGGCGAGCAGTACTTC
16	TRBV15	few	TRBJ1-4	.	CATSSARLVVNEKLFF	TGTGCCACCAGCAGCGCGAGGCTCGTAGTCAATGAAAAACTGTTTTTT
15	TRBV4-2	.	TRBJ2-1	.	CASSQDQGSGGEQFF	TGTGCCAGCAGCCAAGATCAGGGCTCCGGGGGTGAGCAGTTCTTC
15	TRBV5-1	.	TRBJ1-1	TRBD1	CASSRQGAGLTEAFF	TGCGCCAGCAGTCGACAGGGGGCCGGTCTAACTGAAGCTTTCTTT
13	TRBV11-2	.	TRBJ2-1	.	CASSLELPNEQFF	TGTGCCAGCAGCTTAGAGCTCCCCAATGAGCAGTTCTTC
16	TRBV20-1	.	TRBJ2-7	.	CSARRQAGAPTYEQYF	TGCAGTGCTAGAAGACAGGCGGGAGCGCCAACTTACGAGCAGTACTTC
14	TRBV12-3/TRBV12-4	few	TRBJ2-6	.	CASEGGSGANVLTF	TGTGCCAGCGAGGGGGGGTCTGGGGCCAACGTCCTGACTTTC
13	TRBV4-1	few	TRBJ2-2	.	CASRALGSGELFF	TGCGCCAGCAGGGCATTAGGGTCCGGGGAGCTGTTTTTT
13	TRBV29-1	few	TRBJ1-5	.	CSAGDGGIQPQHF	TGCAGCGCTGGCGATGGGGGCATTCAGCCCCAGCATTTT
12	TRBV12-3/TRBV12-4	.	TRBJ2-1	.	CASSSGVREQFF	TGTGCCAGCAGTTCAGGGGTCCGGGAGCAGTTCTTC
15	TRBV14	few	TRBJ2-3	.	CASSSDEASTDTQYF	TGTGCCAGCAGTTCAGATGAGGCCAGCACAGATACGCAGTATTTT
14	TRBV20-1	.	TRBJ1-1	.	CSARFVSGSTEAFF	TGCAGTGCTAGGTTCGTCTCGGGGTCCACTGAAGCTTTCTTT
16	TRBV4-1	few	TRBJ2-2	TRBD2	CASSPGLAGVTGELFF	TGCGCCAGCAGCCCCGGACTAGCGGGAGTCACCGGGGAGCTGTTTTTT
19	TRBV5-1	.	TRBJ2-7	TRBD2	CASSRPGTSGRSYSYEQYF	TGCGCCAGCAGCCGCCCCGGGACTAGCGGGAGATCTTACTCCTACGAGCAGTACTTC
14	TRBV6-1	few	TRBJ1-1	.	CASGRLSSSTEAFF	TGTGCCAGCGGAAGACTATCCAGCAGCACTGAAGCTTTCTTT
14	TRBV27	few	TRBJ2-1	TRBD1	CASSLEDARGEQFF	TGTGCCAGCAGTTTAGAGGACGCCAGGGGGGAGCAGTTCTTC
16	TRBV5-5	.	TRBJ2-3	TRBD2	CASSWGLAGASDTQYF	TGTGCCAGCAGCTGGGGACTAGCGGGAGCATCAGATACGCAGTATTTT
15	TRBV2	few	TRBJ2-1	TRBD2	CASSRTPGGGNEQFF	TGTGCCAGCAGCAGGACCCCCGGGGGGGGCAATGAGCAGTTCTTC
13	TRBV20-1	.	TRBJ1-5	.	CSARPDSNQPQHF	TGCAGTGCTAGGCCGGATAGCAATCAGCCCCAGCATTTT
18	TRBV5-1	.	TRBJ2-7	TRBD2	CASSPNGLAGGPDYEQYF	TGCGCCAGCAGCCCAAACGGACTAGCGGGAGGCCCTGACTACGAGCAGTACTTC
13	TRBV5-1	.	TRBJ2-3	.	CASSLGEEDTQYF	TGCGCCAGCAGCTTGGGCGAGGAGGATACGCAGTATTTT
16	TRBV5-1	few	TRBJ1-5	TRBD1	CASSKDRIGSNQPQHF	TGCGCCAGCAGCAAGGACAGGATAGGTAGCAATCAGCCCCAGCATTTT
17	TRBV27	.	TRBJ2-7	.	CASSHTTTGAFRNEQYF	TGTGCCAGCAGTCATACCACGACAGGCGCCTTTAGGAACGAGCAGTACTTC
15	TRBV7-9	.	TRBJ2-7	.	CASSSRASEGYEQYF	TGTGCCAGCAGCTCCAGGGCCTCGGAGGGTTACGAGCAGTACTTC
12	TRBV12-3/TRBV12-4	few	TRBJ2-1	TRBD2	CASRESGREQFF	TGTGCCAGCAGAGAGAGCGGGAGGGAGCAGTTCTTC
15	TRBV11-2	few	TRBJ1-6	.	CASSFGLLGSSPLHF	TGTGCCAGCAGCTTCGGGTTACTGGGGAGTTCACCCCTCCACTTT
16	TRBV29-1	.	TRBJ2-1	TRBD2	CSVEDWERGGSNEQFF	TGCAGCGTTGAAGATTGGGAGCGGGGGGGAAGCAATGAGCAGTTCTTC
17	TRBV20-1	few	TRBJ2-2	TRBD2	CSARGHLAGDGTGELFF	TGCAGTGCTAGAGGCCACCTGGCGGGAGATGGGACCGGGGAGCTGTTTTTT
14	TRBV7-9	few	TRBJ2-1	.	CASSPYSGTDEQFF	TGTGCCAGCAGCCCGTATTCAGGGACGGATGAGCAGTTCTTC
17	TRBV29-1	few	TRBJ2-1	TRBD2	CSVEGLAGGPIANEQFF	TGCAGCGTTGAGGGTCTGGCGGGAGGGCCGATTGCAAATGAGCAGTTCTTC
13	TRBV7-3	.	TRBJ1-4	.	CASSRDTGEKLFF	TGTGCCAGCAGCCGCGACACTGGTGAAAAACTGTTTTTT
16	TRBV4-2	few	TRBJ2-1	TRBD2	CASSQDLAGPGNEQFF	TGTGCCAGCAGCCAAGATCTAGCGGGTCCGGGCAATGAGCAGTTCTTC
15	TRBV7-2	.	TRBJ2-1	TRBD2	CASLGRGSSYNEQFF	TGTGCCAGCTTGGGGCGGGGGAGCTCCTACAATGAGCAGTTCTTC
16	TRBV7-7	few	TRBJ2-7	.	CASSKLVSSRGYEQYF	TGTGCCAGCAGCAAGCTCGTGTCCTCTCGGGGGTACGAGCAGTACTTC
16	TRBV7-9	few	TRBJ1-2	.	CASSLAQRIYFDGYTF	TGTGCCAGCAGCTTAGCGCAGCGTATCTATTTCGATGGCTACACCTTC
14	TRBV12-3/TRBV12-4	few	TRBJ2-6	.	CATRELDGANVLTF	TGTGCCACCAGGGAGTTGGATGGGGCCAACGTCCTGACTTTC
13	TRBV7-3	.	TRBJ2-2	.	CASSSNSAGELFF	TGTGCCAGCAGCTCTAACTCAGCAGGGGAGCTGTTTTTT
16	TRBV20-1	few	TRBJ2-7	TRBD2	CSARRTSGRGSDEQYF	TGCAGTGCTAGACGGACTAGCGGACGGGGGTCGGACGAGCAGTACTTC
20	TRBV11-1	few	TRBJ1-1	TRBD1	CASSLAGGQGATLADTEAFF	TGTGCCAGCAGCTTAGCGGGGGGACAGGGGGCGACCCTAGCAGACACTGAAGCTTTCTTT
15	TRBV7-6	.	TRBJ2-3	TRBD2	CASSGAGADTDTQYF	TGTGCCAGCAGCGGCGCGGGAGCGGACACAGATACGCAGTATTTT
14	TRBV20-1	few	TRBJ2-7	TRBD2	CSAAPGLADYEQYF	TGCAGTGCTGCACCGGGACTAGCGGACTACGAGCAGTACTTC
11	TRBV20-1	few	TRBJ2-1	.	CSRQGGNEQFF	TGCAGCAGACAGGGAGGAAATGAGCAGTTCTTC
15	TRBV4-2	.	TRBJ1-2	TRBD1	CASSQEGTGTYGYTF	TGTGCCAGCAGCCAAGAGGGGACAGGGACCTATGGCTACACCTTC
11	TRBV7-6	.	TRBJ2-7	TRBD2	CASSEAGEQYF	TGTGCCAGCAGCGAAGCGGGAGAGCAGTACTTC
13	TRBV12-3/TRBV12-4	.	TRBJ1-1	.	CATVATRNTEAFF	TGTGCCACTGTAGCCACGAGGAACACTGAAGCTTTCTTT
15	TRBV5-1	.	TRBJ1-1	.	CASSLGGVMNTEAFF	TGCGCCAGCAGCTTGGGAGGGGTCATGAACACTGAAGCTTTCTTT
17	TRBV5-5	.	TRBJ2-1	.	CASSLAGFQGSYNEQFF	TGTGCCAGCAGCTTGGCCGGGTTCCAGGGTTCCTACAATGAGCAGTTCTTC
17	TRBV18	.	TRBJ2-3	TRBD2	CASSPSGLAGDSDTQYF	TGTGCCAGCTCACCATCCGGACTAGCGGGAGATTCAGATACGCAGTATTTT
13	TRBV6-1	.	TRBJ1-2	TRBD1	CASTSTGTYGYTF	TGTGCCAGCACCTCGACAGGGACCTATGGCTACACCTTC
15	TRBV20-1	few	TRBJ2-1	.	CSARTWAASYNEQFF	TGCAGTGCTAGGACTTGGGCAGCCTCCTACAATGAGCAGTTCTTC
12	TRBV3-1	few	TRBJ2-3	.	CASRRDGDTQYF	TGTGCCAGCCGCCGGGATGGGGATACGCAGTATTTT
16	TRBV5-1	.	TRBJ2-7	TRBD2	CASSVDLAGDAYEQYF	TGCGCCAGCAGCGTCGACCTAGCGGGAGACGCCTACGAGCAGTACTTC
14	TRBV30	.	TRBJ1-1	TRBD1	CAWSFRTGGYEAFF	TGTGCCTGGAGTTTCAGGACAGGGGGGTATGAAGCTTTCTTT
13	TRBV12-3/TRBV12-4	.	TRBJ2-7	TRBD1	CASSRQGLGEQYF	TGTGCCAGCAGTCGACAGGGGTTGGGCGAGCAGTACTTC
17	TRBV7-9	.	TRBJ2-7	TRBD2	CASSPTGVIAGSYEQYF	TGTGCCAGCAGCCCTACCGGGGTAATAGCGGGATCCTACGAGCAGTACTTC
14	TRBV7-3	.	TRBJ2-3	.	CASSLMGGSDTQYF	TGTGCCAGCAGCTTAATGGGTGGGTCAGATACGCAGTATTTT
13	TRBV20-1	few	TRBJ2-2	.	CSARTRYTGELFF	TGCAGTGCTAGGACTCGCTATACCGGGGAGCTGTTTTTT